What follows describes a single TCR beta chain. Its antigen is unknown. The sample is drawn from a study of CD8+CD57+ T cells in acquired aplastic anemia. About the research overall: When averaged, DNA from sorted CD4+ and CD8+ cells came to approximately 3.2 ug. Healthy donor sequencing depth: 9.5 million to 10.8 million CD4+, around 12 million CD8+ reads.

The study, taken as a whole, reports: Patients had twenty-nine CD8+ CDR3 sequences in common with controls (the shared set).

Genomic DNA, serving as template, underwent TCR beta VDJ and CDR3 profiling. A single record per CDR3 protein comes from TCRdb applying MiXCR to the reads. The profile shows 98,000 or so distinct CDR3 sequences, 50% to 65% of them singletons. The source material was sorted CD4+, CD8+, or CD8+CD57+ T cells (not recorded which) from PBMCs. The sequence came from a human donor in good health, serving as a control.

The CDR3 DNA reads as TGTGCCACCAGTGACGAACCCCGGGAAAGGGCTAATGGCTACACCTTC. Protein sequence: CATSDEPRERANGYTF. V usage is TRBV24-1 and J usage is TRBJ1-2; no definite D call. The germline gives CDR1 KGHDR, CDR2 SFDVKD. V shed 4 bases and J shed 6 bases, with 20 bases lying between them. This CDR3 contains 16 residues.